This is a list of T cell receptor beta chains from one sample in a study of blood T cell repertoires in COVID-19. Only in-frame clones appear in the TCRdb table, and some are missing; sequencing was by immunoSEQ multiplex PCR. Of over 120,000 clones detected, roughly 80% appear once; the ten largest clones hold approximately 3.5%. Sequences were obtained from peripheral blood. All receptors derive from a man between 65 and 79 years old who had recovered from COVID-19. Each CDR3 is given with its conserved first and last residue. A D gene is named only where the DNA matches it firmly. Clone size is stated in some rows and not others, as once, few, many or a class when expanded.

J	V	size	D	DNA	CDR3
TRBJ1-1	TRBV19	once	TRBD1	TGTGCCAGTACCACGGACAGGACGAACACTGAAGCTTTCTTT	CASTTDRTNTEAFF
TRBJ2-6	TRBV19	.	.	TGTGCCAGTAGTATCAGGACAAGGGCCAACGTCCTGACTTTC	CASSIRTRANVLTF
TRBJ2-7	TRBV7-8	.	TRBD2	TGTGCCAGCAGCCCCCGATCGGGGGGGGTTTCCTACGAGCAGTACTTC	CASSPRSGGVSYEQYF
TRBJ2-1	TRBV24-1	once	TRBD2	TGTGCCACCAGTGAGGGCGGGAGTTACAATGAGCAGTTCTTC	CATSEGGSYNEQFF
TRBJ1-1	TRBV6-4	.	TRBD1	TGTGCCAGCAGGGGTACGACAGGGGAAAACACTGAAGCTTTCTTT	CASRGTTGENTEAFF
TRBJ2-1	TRBV5-6	.	.	TGTGCCAGCAGCTTCGGGACTGGCTACAATGAGCAGTTCTTC	CASSFGTGYNEQFF
TRBJ2-7	TRBV11-2	.	.	TGTGCCAGCAGCTTAACCCAGAACTACGAGCAGTACTTC	CASSLTQNYEQYF
TRBJ1-4	TRBV6-5	.	.	TGTGCCAGCACCACGGTCGCAACTAATGAAAAACTGTTTTTT	CASTTVATNEKLFF
TRBJ1-6	TRBV19	.	TRBD1	TGTGCCAGCTCCTGGGACAGACTAAATTCACCCCTCCACTTT	CASSWDRLNSPLHF
TRBJ1-1	TRBV6-4	.	TRBD1	TGTGCCAGCAGTGAATATGGGACAGGGGATTACGCTGAAGCTTTCTTT	CASSEYGTGDYAEAFF
TRBJ2-5	TRBV5-4	.	.	TGTGCCAGCAGTAAGGACAGTACGGCTCAAGAGACCCAGTACTTC	CASSKDSTAQETQYF
TRBJ2-7	TRBV2	.	TRBD1	TGTGCCAGCAGTGAAGCTAACAGGGGTCACGAGCAGTACTTC	CASSEANRGHEQYF
TRBJ1-5	TRBV6-5	.	.	TGTGCCAGCAGCCAGACGGCAGGGTATAATCAGCCCCAGCATTTT	CASSQTAGYNQPQHF
TRBJ2-7	TRBV4-1	many	TRBD2	TGCGCCAGCAGCCGAGCACTAGCGGGAGGGCCCGACGAGCAGTACTTC	CASSRALAGGPDEQYF
TRBJ2-1	TRBV6-1	.	TRBD2	TGTGCCAGCAGTGGGCTCACTAGCGGGGCAGACAATGAGCAGTTCTTC	CASSGLTSGADNEQFF
TRBJ2-7	TRBV28	.	.	TGTGCCAGCAGTTACCTGCAGGGTGGGGGGAACGAGCAGTACTTC	CASSYLQGGGNEQYF
TRBJ2-1	TRBV20-1	.	TRBD2	TGCAGTGCTGGGGGGGACGTTGGGCAGTTCTTC	CSAGGDVGQFF
TRBJ1-3	TRBV6-5	.	.	TGTGCCAGTGTTAGGAGGGGTGGTGGAAACACCATATATTTT	CASVRRGGGNTIYF
TRBJ1-1	TRBV19	.	TRBD1	TGTGCCAGTAGTACCCAGGACAGGGTGAACACTGAAGCTTTCTTT	CASSTQDRVNTEAFF
TRBJ2-5	TRBV2	.	.	TGTGCCAGCAGTGAAGCGGGAGTACAAGAGACCCAGTACTTC	CASSEAGVQETQYF
TRBJ2-5	TRBV19	.	.	TGTGCGAGTGGGCCCACTCACCAAGAGACCCAGTACTTC	CASGPTHQETQYF
TRBJ2-7	TRBV30	.	.	TGTGCCTGGAGTGTTGGCTTCTCCAGAATGACCTACGAGCAGTACTTC	CAWSVGFSRMTYEQYF
TRBJ2-3	TRBV6-1	.	.	TGTGCCAGCAGTGAAGTACGACTCCCGTCTAGAGATACGCAGTATTTT	CASSEVRLPSRDTQYF
TRBJ2-3	TRBV5-4	.	TRBD1	TGTGCCAGCAGTTCGACAGGGACAGATACGCAGTATTTT	CASSSTGTDTQYF
TRBJ2-5	TRBV2	.	TRBD2	TGTGCCAGCCTCCCTTATGTCGGCGGGAGTGGGACCCAGTACTTC	CASLPYVGGSGTQYF
TRBJ2-3	TRBV30	.	TRBD2	TGTGCCTGGAGTCGCGCCAGACTAGCACTTAGCACAGATACGCAGTATTTT	CAWSRARLALSTDTQYF
TRBJ1-5	TRBV19	once	.	TGTGCCAGTAGAAGCAAAAGCAATCAGCCCCAGCATTTT	CASRSKSNQPQHF
TRBJ1-3	TRBV7-8	.	TRBD1	TGTGCCAGCAGCTCTACACTCGGGACAGGTAGCTCTGGAAACACCATATATTTT	CASSSTLGTGSSGNTIYF
TRBJ2-7	TRBV13	.	.	TGTGCCAGCAGCCCCACGAGCGGATCCTCCTACGAGCAGTACTTC	CASSPTSGSSYEQYF
TRBJ2-3	TRBV29-1	.	.	TGCAGCGCCATCCGGGACTTGGGGACAGATACGCAGTATTTT	CSAIRDLGTDTQYF
TRBJ2-7	TRBV15	.	.	TGTGCCACCAGCAGAGGAGGCAGTAAGAGCGAGCAGTACTTC	CATSRGGSKSEQYF
TRBJ2-1	TRBV29-1	.	.	TGCAGCGTTGGAGGCGTGAGACTACTCGACAATGAGCAGTTCTTC	CSVGGVRLLDNEQFF
TRBJ2-1	TRBV7-9	.	.	TGTGCCAGCAGCTCACCGGGTCTAATATACAATGAGCAGTTCTTC	CASSSPGLIYNEQFF
TRBJ2-5	TRBV18	.	TRBD2	TGTGCCAGCTCACCCCCTAGCGGGAGGGGTCGCGAGACCCAGTACTTC	CASSPPSGRGRETQYF
TRBJ2-1	TRBV11-2	.	TRBD2	TGTGCCAGCAGCGGTACTAGCGGCGATCAGTTCTTC	CASSGTSGDQFF
TRBJ2-7	TRBV4-3	.	TRBD2	TGCGCCAGCAGCCACGGGACTAGCGGGACTTACGAGCAGTACTTC	CASSHGTSGTYEQYF
TRBJ2-3	TRBV19	.	.	TGTGCCAGTAATCCCATAGATGGTATCGGCACAGATACGCAGTATTTT	CASNPIDGIGTDTQYF
TRBJ1-6	TRBV19	.	.	TGTGCCAGTAGTATAGGTCGACAGACCAGTTCACCCCTCCACTTT	CASSIGRQTSSPLHF
TRBJ1-5	TRBV30	.	.	TGTGCCTGGATCAGGGGAAGCAATCAGCCCCAGCATTTT	CAWIRGSNQPQHF
TRBJ1-2	TRBV6-6	.	.	TGTGCCAGCAGCCGAGGACAGACCTATGGCTACACCTTC	CASSRGQTYGYTF
TRBJ1-1	TRBV6-5	.	TRBD1	TGTGCCAGCAGTTCCCTGGGGACAGGAGTGAACACTGAAGCTTTCTTT	CASSSLGTGVNTEAFF
TRBJ2-2	TRBV5-6	.	TRBD1	TGTGCCAGCAGCGGAGACAGGGGGTGGAACACCGGGGAGCTGTTTTTT	CASSGDRGWNTGELFF
TRBJ1-1	TRBV29-1	.	TRBD1	TGCAGCGCGGACAGGGGAACGAACACTGAAGCTTTCTTT	CSADRGTNTEAFF
TRBJ2-3	TRBV19	.	TRBD2	TGTGCCAGTAGGGCTAGCGGAAGCACAGATACGCAGTATTTT	CASRASGSTDTQYF
TRBJ2-1	TRBV5-6	.	.	TGTGCTGGTGGCAGGCAGACCTACAATGAGCAGTTCTTC	CAGGRQTYNEQFF
TRBJ1-1	TRBV29-1	.	.	TGCAGCGTTGTTGTCGGGGAAGCTTTCTTT	CSVVVGEAFF
TRBJ2-7	TRBV7-2	once	.	TGTGCCAGCAGCTTATTACAGGCGTTGAGTGAGCAGTACTTC	CASSLLQALSEQYF
TRBJ2-3	TRBV7-9	.	.	TGTGCCAGCAGATTGACTAGGCACGGCACAGATACGCAGTATTTT	CASRLTRHGTDTQYF
TRBJ2-3	TRBV6-6	.	TRBD2	TGTGCCAGCAGTTACCGCCTAGCGGGCACAGATACGCAGTATTTT	CASSYRLAGTDTQYF